This TCR beta chain was sequenced for a study of cytomegalovirus exposure and HLA in healthy donors. Both 60 Vbeta primers and 13 Jbeta primers went into the PCR. Sequencing used immunoSEQ multiplex PCR; TCRdb keeps in-frame clones, though not all of them. The repertoire table contains fewer than 85,000 clones. V gave up 8 bases and J gave up 6 bases, with 17 bases separating them. The length of the CDR3 is 14 residues. The germline V gene has CDR1 MNHNS and CDR2 SASEGT. Sequences were obtained from PBMCs. This clonotype originated in a woman aged 40 to 55 in good health and CMV-seropositive. This rearrangement joins TRBV6-1 to TRBJ2-1, with D possibly being TRBD2 (7 bases). The CDR3 sequence is CASYYRGGGNEQFF. CDR3 nucleotide sequence: TGTGCCAGCTATTATAGGGGGGGCGGCAATGAGCAGTTCTTC.